This T cell receptor beta chain was obtained from a study of CD8 T cells in ankylosing spondylitis. Notes on the study in general: The study identified a TCR beta motif of roughly eight highly homologous variants that appeared characteristic of ankylosing spondylitis blood. Previously reported in reactive arthritis synovial fluid and blood were some of the motif variants. Disease-linked clones were reportedly significantly enriched in matched ankylosing spondylitis synovial fluid. Peripheral blood samples showed relatively rare disease-linked clones, and these clones were CD8+.

With respect to this clonotype: Its cognate antigen is unknown.

Preparation of TCR beta libraries was done by quantitative 5'-RACE with molecular barcodes. TCRdb re-called the 5' RACE reads with MiXCR, one entry per CDR3 protein. The top ten hold about 0.94% of the sample, which has hundreds of thousands of distinct CDR3 sequences, roughly a sixth seen once. This CDR3 has 16 residues. CDR1 is SGHDN, CDR2 FVKESK, per germline. V lost 0 bases, J lost 3 bases, and 13 bases lay in between. Input material: blood, either unsorted or a sorted T cell fraction (not recorded which). The chain employs TRBV14 and TRBJ2-3; D is ambiguous. This sequence was found in a male donor with ankylosing spondylitis. CDR3 amino acids: CASSQDNAVRTDTQYF. CDR3 nucleotides: TGTGCCAGCAGCCAAGATAACGCCGTGAGGACAGATACGCAGTATTTT.